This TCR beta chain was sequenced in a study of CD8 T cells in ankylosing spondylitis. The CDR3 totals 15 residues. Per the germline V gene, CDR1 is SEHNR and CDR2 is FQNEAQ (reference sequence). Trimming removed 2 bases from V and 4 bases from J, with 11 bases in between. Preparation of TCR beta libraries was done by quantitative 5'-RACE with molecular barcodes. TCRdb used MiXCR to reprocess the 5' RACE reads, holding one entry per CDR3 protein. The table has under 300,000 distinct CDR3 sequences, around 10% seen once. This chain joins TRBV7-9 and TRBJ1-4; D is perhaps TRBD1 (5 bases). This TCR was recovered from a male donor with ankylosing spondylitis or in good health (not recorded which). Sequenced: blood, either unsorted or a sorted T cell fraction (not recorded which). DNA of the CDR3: TGTGCCAGCAGCTTAAAAGGGGCCCTTAATGAAAAACTGTTTTTT. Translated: CASSLKGALNEKLFF.